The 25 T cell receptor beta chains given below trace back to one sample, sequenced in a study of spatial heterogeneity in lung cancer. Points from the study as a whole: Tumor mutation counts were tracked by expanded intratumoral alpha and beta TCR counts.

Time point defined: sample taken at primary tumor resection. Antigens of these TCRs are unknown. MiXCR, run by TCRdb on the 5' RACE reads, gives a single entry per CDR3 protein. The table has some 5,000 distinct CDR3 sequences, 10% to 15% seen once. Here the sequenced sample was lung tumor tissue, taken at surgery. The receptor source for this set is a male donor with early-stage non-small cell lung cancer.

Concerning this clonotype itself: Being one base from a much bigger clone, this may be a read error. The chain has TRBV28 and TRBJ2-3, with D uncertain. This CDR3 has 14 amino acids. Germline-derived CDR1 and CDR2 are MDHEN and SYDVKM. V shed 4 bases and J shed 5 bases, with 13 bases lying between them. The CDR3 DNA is TGTGCCAGCAGTTCAACGAGTATCATAGATACGCAGTATTTT. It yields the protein CASSSTSIIDTQYF.

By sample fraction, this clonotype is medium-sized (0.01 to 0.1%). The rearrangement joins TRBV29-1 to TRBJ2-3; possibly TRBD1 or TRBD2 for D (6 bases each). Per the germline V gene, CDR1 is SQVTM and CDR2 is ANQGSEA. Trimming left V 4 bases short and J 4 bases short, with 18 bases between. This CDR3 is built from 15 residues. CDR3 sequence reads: CSVGGGAGEPDTQYF. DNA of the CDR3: TGCAGCGTTGGGGGAGGAGCAGGGGAGCCAGATACGCAGTATTTT.

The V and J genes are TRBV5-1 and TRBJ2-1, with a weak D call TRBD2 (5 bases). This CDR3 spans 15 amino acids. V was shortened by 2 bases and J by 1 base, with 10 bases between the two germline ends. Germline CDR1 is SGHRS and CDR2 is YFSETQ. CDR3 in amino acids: CASSFCGCSYNEQFF. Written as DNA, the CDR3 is TGCGCCAGCAGCTTTTGCGGGTGTTCCTACAATGAGCAGTTCTTC.

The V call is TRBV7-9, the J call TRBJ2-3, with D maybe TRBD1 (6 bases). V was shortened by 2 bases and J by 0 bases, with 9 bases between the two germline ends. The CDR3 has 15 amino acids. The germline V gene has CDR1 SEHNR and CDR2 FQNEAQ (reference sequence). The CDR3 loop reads CASSLQGLSTDTQYF. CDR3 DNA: TGTGCCAGCAGCTTACAGGGGTTAAGCACAGATACGCAGTATTTT.

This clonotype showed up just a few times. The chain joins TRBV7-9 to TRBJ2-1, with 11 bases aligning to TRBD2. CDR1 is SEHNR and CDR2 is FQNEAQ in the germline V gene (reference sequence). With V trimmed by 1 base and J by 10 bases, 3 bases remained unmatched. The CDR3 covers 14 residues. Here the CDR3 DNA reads TGTGCCAGCAGCTTAGAGACTAGCGGGGAAGAGCAGTTCTTC. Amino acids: CASSLETSGEEQFF. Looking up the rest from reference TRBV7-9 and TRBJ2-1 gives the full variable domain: DTGVSQNPRHKITKRGQNVTFRCDPISEHNRLYWYRQTLGQGPEFLTYFQNEAQLEKSRLLSDRFSAERPKGSFSTLEIQRTEQGDSAMYLCASSLETSGEEQFFGPGTRLTVL.

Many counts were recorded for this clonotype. For the CDR3, the DNA is TGTGCCAGCAGCTTGACAGGGGATCAGCCCCAGCATTTT. Translated: CASSLTGDQPQHF. The V gene is TRBV7-9, the J gene TRBJ1-5; 8 bases align to TRBD1. This CDR3 is 13 amino acids long. With V trimmed by 3 bases and J by 5 bases, 0 bases remained unmatched. Germline values: CDR1 SEHNR, CDR2 FQNEAQ (reference sequence).

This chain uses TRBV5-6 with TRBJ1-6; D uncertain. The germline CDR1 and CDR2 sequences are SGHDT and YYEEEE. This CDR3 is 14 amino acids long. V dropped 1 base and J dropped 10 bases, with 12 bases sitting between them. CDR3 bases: TGTGCCAGCAGCTTGCCTTCCCTTTTATCACCCCTCCACTTT. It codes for CASSLPSLLSPLHF. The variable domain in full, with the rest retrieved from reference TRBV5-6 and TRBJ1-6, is DAGVTQSPTHLIKTRGQQVTLRCSPKSGHDTVSWYQQALGQGPQFIFQYYEEEERQRGNFPDRFSGHQFPNYSSELNVNALLLGDSALYLCASSLPSLLSPLHFGNGTRLTVT.

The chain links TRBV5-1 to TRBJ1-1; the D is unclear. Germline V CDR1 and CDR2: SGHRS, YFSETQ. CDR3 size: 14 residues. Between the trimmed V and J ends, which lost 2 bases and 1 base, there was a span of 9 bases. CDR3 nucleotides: TGCGCCAGCAGCTTAGATCCCAGGAACACTGAAGCTTTCTTT. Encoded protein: CASSLDPRNTEAFF.

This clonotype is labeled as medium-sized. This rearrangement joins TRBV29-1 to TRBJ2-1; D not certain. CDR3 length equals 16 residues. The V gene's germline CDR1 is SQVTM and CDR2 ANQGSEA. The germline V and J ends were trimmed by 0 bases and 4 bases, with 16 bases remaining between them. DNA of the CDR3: TGCAGCGTTGAAGATGCATCCAGGACCCATTACAATGAGCAGTTCTTC. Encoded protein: CSVEDASRTHYNEQFF.

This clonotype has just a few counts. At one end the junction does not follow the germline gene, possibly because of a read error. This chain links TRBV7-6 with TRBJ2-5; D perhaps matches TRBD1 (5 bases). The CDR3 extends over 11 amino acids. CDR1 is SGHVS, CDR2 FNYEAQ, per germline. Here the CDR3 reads CASSDRESQYF. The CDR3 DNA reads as TGTGCCAGCAGCGACAGAGAGTCCCAGTACTTC. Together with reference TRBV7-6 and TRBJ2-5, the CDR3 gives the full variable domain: GAGVSQSPRYKVTKRGQDVALRCDPISGHVSLYWYRQALGQGPEFLTYFNYEAQQDKSGLPNDRFSAERPEGSISTLTIQRTEQRDSAMYRCASSDRESQYFGPGTRLLVL.

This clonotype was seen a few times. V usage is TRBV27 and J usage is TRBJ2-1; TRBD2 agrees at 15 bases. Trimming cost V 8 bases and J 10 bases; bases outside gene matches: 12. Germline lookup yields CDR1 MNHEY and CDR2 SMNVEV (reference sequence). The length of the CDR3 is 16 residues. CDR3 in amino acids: CASGYTRTSGGVEQFF. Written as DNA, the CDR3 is TGTGCCAGCGGCTACACACGGACTAGCGGGGGGGTAGAGCAGTTCTTC.

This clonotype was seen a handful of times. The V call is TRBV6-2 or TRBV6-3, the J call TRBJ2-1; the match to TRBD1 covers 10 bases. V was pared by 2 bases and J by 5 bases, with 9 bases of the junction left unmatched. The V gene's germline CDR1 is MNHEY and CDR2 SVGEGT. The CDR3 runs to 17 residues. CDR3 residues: CASSYPGQGVLHNEQFF. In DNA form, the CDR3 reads TGTGCCAGCAGTTACCCCGGACAGGGGGTCTTACACAATGAGCAGTTCTTC.

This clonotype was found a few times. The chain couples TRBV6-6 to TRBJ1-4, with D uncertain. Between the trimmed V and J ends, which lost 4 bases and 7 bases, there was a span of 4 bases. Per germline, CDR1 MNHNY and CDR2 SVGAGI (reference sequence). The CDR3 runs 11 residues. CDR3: CASSFSEKLFF. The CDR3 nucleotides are TGTGCCAGCAGTTTCAGTGAAAAACTGTTTTTT.

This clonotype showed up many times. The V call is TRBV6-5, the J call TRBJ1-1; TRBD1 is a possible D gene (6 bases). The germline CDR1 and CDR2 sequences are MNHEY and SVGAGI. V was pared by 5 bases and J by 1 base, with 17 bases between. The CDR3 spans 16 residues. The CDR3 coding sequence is TGTGCCAGCAGTCTCACTCCGGCAGGGGCGAACACTGAAGCTTTCTTT. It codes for CASSLTPAGANTEAFF.

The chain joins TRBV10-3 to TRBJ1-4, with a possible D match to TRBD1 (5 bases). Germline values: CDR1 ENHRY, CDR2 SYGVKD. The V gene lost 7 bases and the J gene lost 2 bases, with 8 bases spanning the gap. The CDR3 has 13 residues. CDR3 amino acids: CAIKGTTNEKLFF. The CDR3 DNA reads TGTGCCATCAAAGGGACGACTAATGAAAAACTGTTTTTT.

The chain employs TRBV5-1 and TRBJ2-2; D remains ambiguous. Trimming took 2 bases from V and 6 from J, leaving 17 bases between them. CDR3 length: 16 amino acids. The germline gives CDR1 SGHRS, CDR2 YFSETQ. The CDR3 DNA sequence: TGCGCCAGCAGCTTCCCCCGGACCCATGGCGCCGGGGAGCTGTTTTTT. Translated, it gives CASSFPRTHGAGELFF.

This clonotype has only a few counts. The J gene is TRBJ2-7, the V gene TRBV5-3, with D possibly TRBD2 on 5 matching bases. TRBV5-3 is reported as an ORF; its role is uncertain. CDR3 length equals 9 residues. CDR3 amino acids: CARSWKPGV. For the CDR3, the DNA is TGTGCCAGAAGCTGGAAACCGGGGGTC.

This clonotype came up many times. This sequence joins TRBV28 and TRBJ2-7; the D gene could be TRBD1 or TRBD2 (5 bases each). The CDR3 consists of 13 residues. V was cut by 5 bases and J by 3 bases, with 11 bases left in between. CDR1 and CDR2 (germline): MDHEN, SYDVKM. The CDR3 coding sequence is TGTGCCAGCAGTGGAAGGGACCGCTACGAGCAGTACTTC. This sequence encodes CASSGRDRYEQYF.

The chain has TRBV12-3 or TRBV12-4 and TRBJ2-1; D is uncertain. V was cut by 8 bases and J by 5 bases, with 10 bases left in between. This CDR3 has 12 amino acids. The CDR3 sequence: CASLGPNNEQFF. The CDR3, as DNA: TGTGCCAGCTTAGGCCCTAACAATGAGCAGTTCTTC.

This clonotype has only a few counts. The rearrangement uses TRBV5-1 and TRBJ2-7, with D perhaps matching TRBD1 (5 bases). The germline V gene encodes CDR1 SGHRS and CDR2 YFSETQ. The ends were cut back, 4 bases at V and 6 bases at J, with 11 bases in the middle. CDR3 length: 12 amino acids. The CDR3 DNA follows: TGCGCCAGCAGCACACAAGGGGTCGAGCAGTACTTC. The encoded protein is CASSTQGVEQYF.

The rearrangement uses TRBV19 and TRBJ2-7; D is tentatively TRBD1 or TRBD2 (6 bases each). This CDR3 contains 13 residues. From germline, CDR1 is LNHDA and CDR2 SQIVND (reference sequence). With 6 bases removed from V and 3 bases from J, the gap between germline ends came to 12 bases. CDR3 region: CASSLGGHYEQYF. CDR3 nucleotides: TGTGCCAGTAGCTTGGGGGGCCACTACGAGCAGTACTTC.

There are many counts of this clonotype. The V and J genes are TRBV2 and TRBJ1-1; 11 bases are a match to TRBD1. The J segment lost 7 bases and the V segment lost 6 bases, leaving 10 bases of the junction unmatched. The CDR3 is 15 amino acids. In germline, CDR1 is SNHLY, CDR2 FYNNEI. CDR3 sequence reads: CASRRGTGGPYEAFF. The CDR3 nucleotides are TGTGCCAGCAGGAGGGGGACAGGGGGGCCCTATGAAGCTTTCTTT.

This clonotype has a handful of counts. Written as DNA, the CDR3 is TGTGCCAGCAGCGTGAAGACAGGGGGTAGCTATGGCTACACCTTC. This encodes CASSVKTGGSYGYTF. The J gene is TRBJ1-2, the V gene TRBV9, with TRBD1 matching 9 bases. Germline V gives CDR1 SGDLS, CDR2 YYNGEE. The CDR3 length is 15 residues. J was trimmed by 4 bases and V by 2 bases; bases with no gene match: 6.

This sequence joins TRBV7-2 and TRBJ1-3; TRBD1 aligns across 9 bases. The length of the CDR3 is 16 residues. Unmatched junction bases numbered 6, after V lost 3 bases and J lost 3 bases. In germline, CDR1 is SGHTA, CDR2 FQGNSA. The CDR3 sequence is CASSFRQGVLGNTIYF. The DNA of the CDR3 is TGTGCCAGCAGCTTTAGACAGGGGGTCCTTGGAAACACCATATATTTT.

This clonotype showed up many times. CDR3 sequence: CAISDPDRGSYNEQFF. The CDR3 nucleotides are TGTGCCATCAGTGACCCGGACAGGGGTTCCTACAATGAGCAGTTCTTC. The chain is built from TRBV10-3 and TRBJ2-1, with 9 bases fitting TRBD1. Germline V CDR1 and CDR2: ENHRY, SYGVKD. CDR3 size: 16 residues. The trim removed 3 bases at V and 1 base at J, leaving 4 bases unmatched.